What follows are 17 T cell receptor beta chains derived from one specimen sequenced in a study of T cells in Graves' hyperthyroidism and ophthalmopathy. From RNA transcripts, TCR beta CDR3 regions were amplified. Researchers ran a first-round RT-PCR on the TCR CDR3 using the HTBI primer set. Each CDR3 protein gets one entry after TCRdb re-called the multiplex PCR reads with MiXCR. The table has approximately 260,000 distinct CDR3 sequences, approximately 14% seen once; the top ten hold about 30%. What was sequenced was blood. These receptors were collected from a woman in her forties or fifties with Graves' hyperthyroidism that later progressed to Graves' ophthalmopathy.

This clonotype was detected only a few times. The genes are TRBV4-1 and TRBJ2-6, with 8 bases lining up with TRBD1. Germline V gene sequence: CDR1 MGHRA, CDR2 YSYEKL. The CDR3 has 17 residues. V lost 3 bases and J lost 2; bases outside the gene matches: 6. The DNA for the CDR3 is TGCGCCAGCAGCCACCGGACAGGGCTAACTGGGGCCAACGTCCTGACTTTC. Protein sequence: CASSHRTGLTGANVLTF.

As regards this clonotype: The junction does not match germline at one end; this may be a read error. This chain joins TRBV20-1 and TRBJ2-7; unclear D gene. There are 12 residues in the CDR3. Germline assignment: CDR1 DFQATT and CDR2 SNEGSKA (reference sequence). The CDR3 region is CSASRRPDDQYF. CDR3 nucleotide sequence: TGCAGTGCTAGTAGGCGGCCTGACGATCAGTACTTC.

This clonotype has a handful of counts. The chain is built from TRBV19 and TRBJ1-2; D is uncertain. This CDR3 comprises 13 residues. Trimming left V 7 bases short and J 8 bases short, with 17 bases between. The V gene's germline CDR1 is LNHDA and CDR2 SQIVND (reference sequence). Here the CDR3 reads CASTQPPRVGYTF. CDR3 in DNA: TGTGCCAGTACCCAACCCCCGAGAGTCGGCTACACCTTC.

This clonotype was seen a few times. The rearrangement links TRBV28 to TRBJ2-5, with a weak D call TRBD1 (5 bases). The length of the CDR3 is 18 residues. Per the germline V gene, CDR1 is MDHEN and CDR2 is SYDVKM. V was trimmed by 0 bases and J by 7 bases, leaving 24 bases between them. The CDR3, as DNA: TGTGCCAGCAGTTTATGGGTTCGGATGGGGCACCGAGGAAGGACCCAGTACTTC. This translates into CASSLWVRMGHRGRTQYF. The whole variable domain, filled in from reference TRBV28 and TRBJ2-5, reads DVKVTQSSRYLVKRTGEKVFLECVQDMDHENMFWYRQDPGLGLRLIYFSYDVKMKEKGDIPEGYSVSREKKERFSLILESASTNQTSMYLCASSLWVRMGHRGRTQYFGPGTRLLVL.

This clonotype was counted at least ten times. As DNA, the CDR3 is TGTGCCAGCAGCCATCCCCGACAGACGGATACGCAGTATTTT. Translated, it gives CASSHPRQTDTQYF. This chain uses TRBV9 with TRBJ2-3, with a weak D call TRBD1 (5 bases). There are 14 residues in the CDR3. Germline-derived CDR1 and CDR2 are SGDLS and YYNGEE. V lost 4 bases to trimming and J lost 6 bases, with 15 bases between them.

This clonotype was seen repeatedly, ten times or more. The chain uses TRBV24-1 and TRBJ2-1, with 12 bases identical to TRBD2. Germline V gene sequence: CDR1 KGHDR, CDR2 SFDVKD. The CDR3 consists of 14 residues. Trimming at V came to 6 bases and at J to 5 bases, leaving 1 base not matched to a gene. CDR3 in DNA: TGTGCCACCAGTAGACTAGCGGGAGACAATGAGCAGTTCTTC. Amino acids: CATSRLAGDNEQFF.

This clonotype has a handful of counts. The chain joins TRBV10-3 to TRBJ1-2, with D hard to call. The germline CDR1 and CDR2 sequences are ENHRY and SYGVKD. V was cut by 3 bases and J by 4 bases, with 6 bases left in between. The CDR3 covers 12 residues. The CDR3 sequence is CAISDGSYGYTF. In nucleotides, the CDR3 is TGTGCCATCAGTGACGGATCCTATGGCTACACCTTC.

This clonotype showed up many times. The gene calls are TRBV28 and TRBJ2-7; D is tentatively TRBD1 or TRBD2 (5 bases each). The CDR3 length is 13 residues. Germline CDR1 is MDHEN and CDR2 is SYDVKM. Trimming left V 5 bases short and J 3 bases short, with 11 bases between. This CDR3 is CASSKGTVYEQYF. CDR3 DNA: TGTGCCAGCAGTAAAGGGACCGTCTACGAGCAGTACTTC.

This clonotype was counted a few times. This chain uses TRBV15 with TRBJ2-1; 15 nucleotides match TRBD2. The V gene's germline CDR1 is LNHNV and CDR2 YYDKDF (reference sequence). CDR3 size: 17 residues. The junction had 7 bases not matched to a gene; V was cut back by 5 bases and J by 5 bases. In nucleotides, the CDR3 is TGTGCCACCAGCGAGGGACTAGCGGGAGGTACCGACAATGAGCAGTTCTTC. Translating gives CATSEGLAGGTDNEQFF.

V and J are TRBV20-1 and TRBJ1-2, with D hard to call. Germline CDR1 DFQATT, CDR2 SNEGSKA (reference sequence). Trimming took 1 base from V and 3 from J, leaving 9 bases between them. The CDR3 is 13 residues long. The CDR3 reads CSARVGGDYGYTF. In DNA form, the CDR3 reads TGCAGTGCTAGAGTGGGCGGGGACTATGGCTACACCTTC.

This clonotype has at least ten counts. Here the CDR3 reads CASSPDYRKEGYTF. The CDR3 DNA reads TGCGCCAGCAGCCCTGACTACAGGAAAGAGGGCTACACCTTC. This chain connects TRBV5-1 to TRBJ1-2; D perhaps matches TRBD1 (5 bases). Germline V CDR1 and CDR2: SGHRS, YFSETQ. Trimming cost V 4 bases and J 8 bases, with 18 bases left between them. The CDR3 spans 14 residues.

This clonotype occurred many times. The chain combines TRBV20-1 with TRBJ2-5; TRBD2 matches 8 bases. After removal of 0 bases from V and 0 bases from J, the junction contained 15 bases not matched to a gene. The CDR3 is 19 residues long. Germline loops: CDR1 DFQATT, CDR2 SNEGSKA (reference sequence). The CDR3 loop reads CSARDRGLAGVPYQETQYF. The CDR3, as DNA: TGCAGTGCTAGAGATCGGGGTCTAGCGGGCGTCCCGTACCAAGAGACCCAGTACTTC.

This clonotype came up many times. The chain links TRBV20-1 to TRBJ2-3; weak D call: TRBD2 (5 bases). Trimming shortened V by 6 bases and J by 0 bases, and 16 bases separated the two germline ends. The CDR3 is 15 residues long. The germline CDR1 and CDR2 sequences are DFQATT and SNEGSKA (reference sequence). The CDR3 region is CSARRLRGSTDTQYF. As DNA, the CDR3 is TGCAGTGCCCGGAGGTTACGGGGAAGCACAGATACGCAGTATTTT.

This clonotype appeared many times. The rearrangement uses TRBV20-1 and TRBJ2-1; D is ambiguous. Per germline, CDR1 DFQATT and CDR2 SNEGSKA (reference sequence). Trimming removed 2 bases at V and 4 bases at J, with 12 bases between. This CDR3 region has 14 residues. The CDR3 DNA is TGCAGTGCTAGAACGCCTTCTAGGTACAATGAGCAGTTCTTC. This gives the protein CSARTPSRYNEQFF.

This clonotype occurred a few times. A much larger clone sits a single nucleotide away, making a read error possible. The V call is TRBV5-1, the J call TRBJ2-7; TRBD1 aligns across 9 bases. J lost 9 bases, V lost 1 base, and 8 bases had no gene match. Looked up from germline, CDR1 is SGHRS and CDR2 is YFSETQ. The CDR3 runs to 14 residues. CDR3 sequence reads: CASSLPRDREGQYF. The CDR3 coding sequence is TGCGCCAGCAGCTTGCCCAGGGACAGGGAAGGGCAGTACTTC.

This clonotype was picked up many times. This chain joins TRBV25-1 and TRBJ1-1; 8 nucleotides agree with TRBD1. The CDR3 contains 14 residues. Germline V gives CDR1 MGHDK, CDR2 SYGVNS. The V segment lost 7 bases and the J segment 3 bases; nucleotides outside the gene matches: 7. CDR3: CASTGQGGYTEAFF. CDR3 DNA: TGTGCCAGCACAGGACAGGGTGGCTACACTGAAGCTTTCTTT.

The gene calls are TRBV4-2 and TRBJ2-7; 7 bases match TRBD2. CDR3 length: 15 residues. The germline V gene has CDR1 LGHNA and CDR2 YNFKEQ. The trim removed 7 bases at V and 6 bases at J, leaving 15 bases unmatched. CDR3 residues: CASKFGSGGSAEQYF. The CDR3 DNA follows: TGTGCCAGCAAGTTCGGGAGTGGCGGGAGCGCCGAGCAGTACTTC.